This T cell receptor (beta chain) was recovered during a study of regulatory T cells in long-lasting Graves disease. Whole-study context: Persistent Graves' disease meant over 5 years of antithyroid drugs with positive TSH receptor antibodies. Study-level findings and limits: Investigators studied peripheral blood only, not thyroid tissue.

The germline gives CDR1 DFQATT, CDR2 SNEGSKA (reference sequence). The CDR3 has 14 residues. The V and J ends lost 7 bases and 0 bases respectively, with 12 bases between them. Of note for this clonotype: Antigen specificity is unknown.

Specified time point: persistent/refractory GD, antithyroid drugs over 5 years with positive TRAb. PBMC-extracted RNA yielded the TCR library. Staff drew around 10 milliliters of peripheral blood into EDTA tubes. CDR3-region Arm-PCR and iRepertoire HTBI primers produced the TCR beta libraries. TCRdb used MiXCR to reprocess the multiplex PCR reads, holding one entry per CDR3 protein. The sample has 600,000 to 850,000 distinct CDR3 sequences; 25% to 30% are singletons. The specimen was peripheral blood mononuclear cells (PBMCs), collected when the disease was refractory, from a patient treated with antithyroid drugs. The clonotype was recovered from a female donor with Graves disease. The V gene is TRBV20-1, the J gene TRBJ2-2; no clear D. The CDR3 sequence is CSVLKDANTGELFF. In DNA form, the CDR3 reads TGCAGTGTGTTAAAGGACGCGAACACCGGGGAGCTGTTTTTT.